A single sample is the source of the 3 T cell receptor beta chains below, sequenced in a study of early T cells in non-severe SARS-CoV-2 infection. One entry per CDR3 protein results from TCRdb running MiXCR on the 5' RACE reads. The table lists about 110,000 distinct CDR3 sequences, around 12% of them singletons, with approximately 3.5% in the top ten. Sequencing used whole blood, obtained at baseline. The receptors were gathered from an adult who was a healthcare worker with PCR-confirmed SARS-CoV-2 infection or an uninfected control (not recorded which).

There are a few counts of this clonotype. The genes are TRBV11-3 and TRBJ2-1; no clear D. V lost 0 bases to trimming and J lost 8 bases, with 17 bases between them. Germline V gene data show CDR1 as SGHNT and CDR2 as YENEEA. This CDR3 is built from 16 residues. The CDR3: CASSLDHTGRIHEQFF. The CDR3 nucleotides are TGTGCCAGCAGCTTAGATCACACGGGCCGGATACATGAGCAGTTCTTC. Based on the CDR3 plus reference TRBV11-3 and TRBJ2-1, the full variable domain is EAGVVQSPRYKIIEKKQPVAFWCNPISGHNTLYWYLQNLGQGPELLIRYENEEAVDDSQLPKDRFSAERLKGVDSTLKIQPAELGDSAVYLCASSLDHTGRIHEQFFGPGTRLTVL.

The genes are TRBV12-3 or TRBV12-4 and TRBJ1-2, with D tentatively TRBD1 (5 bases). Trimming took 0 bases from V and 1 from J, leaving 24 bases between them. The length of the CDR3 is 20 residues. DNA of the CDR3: TGTGCCAGCAGTTTAGCCACGTTTGGGTGGCCGAAGAGGGGTAACTATGGCTACACCTTC. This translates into CASSLATFGWPKRGNYGYTF.

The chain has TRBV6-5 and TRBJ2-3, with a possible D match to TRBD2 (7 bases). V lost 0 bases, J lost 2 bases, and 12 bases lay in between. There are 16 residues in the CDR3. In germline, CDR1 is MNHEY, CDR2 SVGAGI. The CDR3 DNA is TGTGCCAGCAGTTACTCGGGGGGGGCCTACACAGATACGCAGTATTTT. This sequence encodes CASSYSGGAYTDTQYF.